The T cell receptor beta chain described here comes from a study of T cells after yellow fever vaccination. The CDR3 length is 16 residues. In germline, CDR1 is DFQATT, CDR2 SNEGSKA (reference sequence). Trimming stripped 0 bases from V and 0 bases from J, with 14 bases between. Each CDR3 protein is one row after TCRdb ran MiXCR on the 5' RACE reads. The sample yields 150,000 to 200,000 distinct CDR3 sequences, around 10% seen once. Findings of the study overall: Though weaker, the secondary response peaked faster, on day 5 versus 15. CD4 and CD8 compartments shared a small share of clonotypes.

Regarding this clonotype: Its target is unknown.

The clonotype originates from a man aged 18 to 29 who received the YFV17D yellow fever vaccine. Sequencing used CD8+ T cells sorted from PBMCs, obtained 15 days after the yellow fever booster vaccination. The chain has TRBV20-1 and TRBJ2-5; D is unresolved. The CDR3 nucleotides are TGCAGTGCTAGAGATAGGAAAGACCGCCACCAAGAGACCCAGTACTTC. It codes for CSARDRKDRHQETQYF.